These 4 T cell receptor beta chains were all obtained from the same sample, sequenced in a study of shared clonotypes between healthy human individuals (dated by TCRdb to about 2020). Receptor amplification or capture employed the immunoSEQ multiplex PCR assay. What TCRdb holds here is the immuneACCESS table cut down to in-frame rearrangements. Part of the clones is not present; checked against another copy, under half of the missing clones reflect an unresolved V gene, and the others are unexplained. In this sample the table shows around 2.5 million clones, approximately 93% of which occur a single time. The ten largest clones capture 0.36% of the sample. Sequenced material: naive CD4+ T cells from PBMCs. The sample's cell subset or site, from its label and the paper: CD45RA+ positively selected. These receptors came from a man between 18 and 29 years old in good health. Some clones in this sample may be carry-over from other donors' samples.

The chain carries TRBV28 and TRBJ2-3; D is uncertain. The germline V gene has CDR1 MDHEN and CDR2 SYDVKM. This CDR3 has 16 residues. Trimming took 6 bases from V and 1 from J, leaving 17 bases between them. The CDR3 is CASSLSLGPRTDTQYF. CDR3 nucleotides: TGTGCCAGCAGCCTGAGCCTCGGGCCTCGCACAGATACGCAGTATTTT.

V is TRBV7-9 and J is TRBJ2-2, with 9 positions matching TRBD2. CDR1 is SEHNR, CDR2 FQNEAQ, per germline (reference sequence). V lost 6 bases and J lost 1; bases outside the gene matches: 9. The CDR3 is 17 amino acids. CDR3 region: CASRADSGRGNTGELFF. In DNA, the CDR3 is TGTGCCAGCAGGGCCGATAGCGGGAGAGGGAACACCGGGGAGCTGTTTTTT.

This chain uses TRBV28 with TRBJ2-2; 11 positions agree with TRBD2. V lost 6 bases to trimming and J lost 8 bases; unmatched junction nucleotides: 8. The CDR3 has 15 amino acids. Germline CDR1 reads MDHEN; CDR2 reads SYDVKM. CDR3 nucleotides: TGTGCCAGCAGCCAAACTAGCGGGAGTCGGGGGGAGCTGTTTTTT. Protein product: CASSQTSGSRGELFF.

This chain connects TRBV7-2 to TRBJ2-7; either TRBD1 or TRBD2 may fit D (5 bases each). Per germline, CDR1 SGHTA and CDR2 FQGNSA. The V end was cut by 5 bases, the J end by 3 bases, with 14 bases between. This CDR3 region has 14 residues. CDR3 DNA sequence: TGTGCCAGCAGCCCGAGGGACGGAGGCTACGAGCAGTACTTC. It encodes CASSPRDGGYEQYF.